This TCR beta chain came from a study of blood T cell repertoires in COVID-19 (dated by TCRdb to about 2020). Study-level background: Collaborator samples came from the United States, Italy and Spain and covered acute and convalescent phases of COVID-19. HLA class I and class II types, where available, came from metadata supplied by the sample provider rather than from assay-based typing. The material from the prospective study consisted of cDNA or gDNA derived from T cells, B-cell-depleted T cells, or PBMCs. The repertoires were released in a freely available public database meant as a resource for research on the immune response to SARS-CoV-2. Deeply sampled blood TCRbeta repertoires from subjects exposed to, actively infected with, or recovered from COVID-19 were included in the dataset. The samples were drawn from the first 160 participants of the ongoing ImmuneRACE study and from some 1,300 subjects provided by 6 global collaborators. Sample metadata almost always included a de-identified subject ID, COVID-19 status, age in years and sex. The study at large found these results: The amount of clinical and demographic metadata varied by source and participant and was provided uncurated.

In Seattle, one collaborating source enrolled patients while the infection was active and tracked those patients longitudinally over the course of disease. The collaborating institutions used their own protocols to collect whole blood in K2EDTA tubes. For TCRbeta analysis, collaborators shipped samples as frozen whole blood, isolated PBMCs, or DNA extracted from either of those sample types. The immunoSEQ Assay, a bias-controlled multiplex PCR, was used to amplify TCRbeta CDR3 regions from genomic DNA. The authors processed their data as follows. Nucleated cell counts per sample were estimated from amplification of reference gene primers within the assay. Sequence reads were collapsed and filtered to measure the absolute abundance of every unique TCRbeta CDR3 rearrangement. For each sample, productive Simpson clonality was calculated as the square root of Simpson's diversity index over productive rearrangements. Not all clones reach the TCRdb copy of this immuneACCESS table, which keeps in-frame sequences only. Checked studies attribute under half of the gap to unresolved V genes and leave the rest unexplained. That table gives V, J and clone size, and the DNA gave D and trimming. Within this sample are about 300,000 clones, with 80% to 90% of them counted one time only. In total, the top ten clones hold about 6% of the sample.

V is clipped by 5 bases and J by 2 bases, and the sequence between their germline boundaries is 15 bases long. The CDR3 holds 15 amino acids from the cysteine to the phenylalanine. CDR3 DNA only is kept here, 45 bases in frame from base 1. Per the germline V gene, SGHAT is the CDR1 and FQNNGV is the CDR2. Of note for this clone: What antigen it recognizes has not been identified. Base qualities are missing; no much larger clone stands one base away.

The chain couples TRBV11-2 to TRBJ1-2; the best D guess is TRBD1, with 6 bases matching. The origin of this receptor is a woman between 45 and 65 years old with COVID-19, enrolled during active disease. Sequencing was done on a sample of peripheral blood. The CDR3 sequence is CASSPWTVTNYGYTF. The nucleotide sequence reads TGTGCCAGCAGCCCCTGGACAGTTACGAACTATGGCTACACCTTC.